This T cell receptor (beta chain) was recorded in a study of blood T cell repertoires in COVID-19. Turning to the study itself: Samples representing acute and convalescent COVID-19 were sourced from the United States, Italy and Spain. PBMCs, B-cell-depleted T cells, or T cells were the source of the cDNA or gDNA that made up the material.

Original processing notes: Using reference gene primer amplification, nucleated cell counts were estimated. Profiling relied on immunoSEQ multiplex PCR, and the TCRdb table lists in-frame clones only, not all of them. V and J calls and clone size follow that table, whereas D and trimming were derived from the DNA. The table has tens of thousands of clones, approximately 90% seen once. This clone was seen a single time. This clonotype was sampled from a man in his 70s with active or convalescent COVID-19. Material for sequencing was peripheral blood.

The CDR3: CASSSPSGNTGELFF. The CDR3 bases are TGTGCCAGCAGTTCACCTAGCGGGAATACCGGGGAGCTGTTTTTT. The gene calls are TRBV28 and TRBJ2-2, with TRBD2 identical over 9 bases. V was clipped by 4 bases and J by 5 bases; unmatched bases: 5. Germline V CDR1 and CDR2: MDHEN, SYDVKM. This CDR3 contains 15 residues.